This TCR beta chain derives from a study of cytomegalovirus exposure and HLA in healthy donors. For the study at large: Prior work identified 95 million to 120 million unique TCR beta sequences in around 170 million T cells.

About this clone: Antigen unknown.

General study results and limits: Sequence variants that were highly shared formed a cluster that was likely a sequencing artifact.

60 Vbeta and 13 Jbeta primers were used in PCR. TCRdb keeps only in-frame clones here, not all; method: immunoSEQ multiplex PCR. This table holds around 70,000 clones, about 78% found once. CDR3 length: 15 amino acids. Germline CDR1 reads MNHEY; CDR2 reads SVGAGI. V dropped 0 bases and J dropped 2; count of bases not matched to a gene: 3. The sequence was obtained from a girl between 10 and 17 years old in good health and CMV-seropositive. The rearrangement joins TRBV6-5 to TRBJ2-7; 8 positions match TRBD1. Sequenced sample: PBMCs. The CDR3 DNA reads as TGTGCCAGCAGTTACTCCGGACAGGGAACCTACGAGCAGTACTTC. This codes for CASSYSGQGTYEQYF.